This TCR beta chain was identified during a study of blood T cell repertoires in COVID-19. Study information: The samples span acute and convalescent COVID-19 from the United States, Italy and Spain. T cells, B-cell-depleted T cells, or PBMCs provided the cDNA or gDNA that served as material.

Membership in each cohort depended on participant-reported clinical history. Under the authors' procedure: The assay estimated nucleated cells by amplifying reference gene primers. Libraries were prepared by immunoSEQ multiplex PCR; TCRdb keeps only in-frame clonotypes and omits some of them. V and J calls and clone size are copied from that table; D and trimming were computed from the DNA. The data contain over 200,000 clones, around 84% of them singletons. This CDR3 is built from 14 residues. CDR1 KGHDR and CDR2 SFDVKD come from the germline V gene. Trimming removed 0 bases at V and 3 bases at J, with 8 bases between.

Sequenced input: PBMCs or T cells enriched from blood (not recorded which). The V call is TRBV24-1, the J call TRBJ2-7; D may be TRBD2 (5 bases). The sequence was collected from a man aged 18 to 35 who had recovered from COVID-19. The CDR3 region is CATSDLTRFYEQYF. CDR3 nucleotide sequence: TGTGCCACCAGTGATTTGACTAGATTCTACGAGCAGTACTTC.